Following are 3 T cell receptor beta chains from one sample sequenced in a study of T-cell reconstitution after alpha-beta-depleted transplantation in children. The authors prepared the TCRbeta library with unique molecular identifiers. TCRdb processed the PCR reads anew with MiXCR; each CDR3 protein has one entry. Among hundreds of thousands of distinct CDR3 sequences listed, approximately 10% were seen once. This specimen was PBMCs, taken before TCRalphabeta/CD19-depleted stem cell transplant. All receptors derive from a child aged 2-9 years with inherited bone marrow failure, due to receive a stem cell transplant.

The chain combines TRBV28 with TRBJ1-5, with 9 positions matching TRBD1. The ends lost 6 bases at V and 7 bases at J; junction bases unmatched: 13. The length of the CDR3 is 16 residues. Germline CDR1 reads MDHEN; CDR2 reads SYDVKM. DNA of the CDR3: TGTGCCAGCAGCCCCCACAGGGGGCGAGCGGAGCAGCCCCAGCATTTT. The encoded protein is CASSPHRGRAEQPQHF. Full variable domain (rest looked up from reference TRBV28 and TRBJ1-5): DVKVTQSSRYLVKRTGEKVFLECVQDMDHENMFWYRQDPGLGLRLIYFSYDVKMKEKGDIPEGYSVSREKKERFSLILESASTNQTSMYLCASSPHRGRAEQPQHFGDGTRLSIL.

The chain uses TRBV7-9 and TRBJ1-1, with D maybe TRBD1 (5 bases). CDR1 is SEHNR, CDR2 FQNEAQ, per germline (reference sequence). The V gene lost 5 bases and the J gene lost 4 bases, with 14 bases spanning the gap. The CDR3 contains 14 residues. The CDR3 sequence is CASSLTGALTEAFF. As DNA, the CDR3 is TGTGCCAGCAGCCTCACCGGGGCCCTCACTGAAGCTTTCTTT.

V usage is TRBV11-2 and J usage is TRBJ2-7; 14 nucleotides line up with TRBD2. CDR3 size: 18 residues. Trimming removed 6 bases from V and 7 bases from J; junction bases left unmatched: 17. Germline lookup yields CDR1 SGHAT and CDR2 FQNNGV. CDR3 nucleotides: TGTGCCAGCAGAACTGGACCTCTGACTAGCGGGAGGGTGGTTGAGCAGTACTTC. Protein product: CASRTGPLTSGRVVEQYF. Together with reference TRBV11-2 and TRBJ2-7, the CDR3 gives the full variable domain: EAGVAQSPRYKIIEKRQSVAFWCNPISGHATLYWYQQILGQGPKLLIQFQNNGVVDDSQLPKDRFSAERLKGVDSTLKIQPAKLEDSAVYLCASRTGPLTSGRVVEQYFGPGTRLTVT.